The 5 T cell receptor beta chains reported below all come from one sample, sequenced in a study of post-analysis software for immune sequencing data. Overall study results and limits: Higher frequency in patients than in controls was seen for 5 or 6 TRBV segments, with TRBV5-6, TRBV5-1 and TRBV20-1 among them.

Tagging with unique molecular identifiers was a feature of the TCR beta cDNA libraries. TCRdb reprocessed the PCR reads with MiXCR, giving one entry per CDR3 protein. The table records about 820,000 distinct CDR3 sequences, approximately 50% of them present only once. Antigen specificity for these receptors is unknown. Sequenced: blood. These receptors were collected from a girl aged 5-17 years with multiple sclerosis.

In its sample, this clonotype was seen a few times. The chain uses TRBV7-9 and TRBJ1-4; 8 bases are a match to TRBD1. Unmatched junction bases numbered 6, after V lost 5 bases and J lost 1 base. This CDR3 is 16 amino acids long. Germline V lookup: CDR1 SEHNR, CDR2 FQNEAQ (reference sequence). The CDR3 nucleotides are TGTGCCAGCAGCGCCCGACAGGGGTTAACTAATGAAAAACTGTTTTTT. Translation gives CASSARQGLTNEKLFF.

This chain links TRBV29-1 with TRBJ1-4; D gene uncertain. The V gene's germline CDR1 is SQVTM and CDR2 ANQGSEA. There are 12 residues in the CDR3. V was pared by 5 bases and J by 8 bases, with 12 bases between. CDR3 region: CSVRTPKEKLFF. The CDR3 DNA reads TGCAGCGTTCGGACCCCGAAGGAAAAACTGTTTTTT.

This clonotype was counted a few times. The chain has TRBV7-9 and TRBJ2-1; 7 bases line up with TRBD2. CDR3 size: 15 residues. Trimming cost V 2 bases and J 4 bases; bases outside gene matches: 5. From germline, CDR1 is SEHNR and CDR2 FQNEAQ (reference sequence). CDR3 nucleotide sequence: TGTGCCAGCAGCTTAACAGCGGGGCGGTACAATGAGCAGTTCTTC. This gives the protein CASSLTAGRYNEQFF.

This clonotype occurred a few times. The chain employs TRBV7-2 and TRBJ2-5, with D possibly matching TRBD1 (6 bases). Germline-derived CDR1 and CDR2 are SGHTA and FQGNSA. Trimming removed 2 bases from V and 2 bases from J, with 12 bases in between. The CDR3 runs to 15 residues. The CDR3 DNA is TGTGCCAGCAGCTTATGGGGTAGGGGGCAAGAGACCCAGTACTTC. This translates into CASSLWGRGQETQYF.

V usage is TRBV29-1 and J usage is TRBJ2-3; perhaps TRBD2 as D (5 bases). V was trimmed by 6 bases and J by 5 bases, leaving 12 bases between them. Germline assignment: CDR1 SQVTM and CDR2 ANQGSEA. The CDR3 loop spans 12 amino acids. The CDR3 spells CSVVLSGDTQYF. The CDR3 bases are TGCAGCGTCGTCCTAAGCGGAGATACGCAGTATTTT.